The next 24 T cell receptor beta chains were all read from a single sample in a study of T cells in localized non-small cell lung cancer. The repertoire was sequenced with immunoSEQ multiplex PCR; TCRdb's copy has only in-frame clones and lacks some. The data show tens of thousands of clones, with over 85% seen just once and about 6.6% held by the top ten. The source material was peripheral blood, sampled before any cancer treatment. The receptors come from a female donor older than 55 with stage I lung adenocarcinoma.

This chain uses TRBV2 with TRBJ2-1; 8 positions match TRBD1. Germline loops: CDR1 SNHLY, CDR2 FYNNEI. V shed 7 bases, J shed 6 bases, and the junction held 11 bases outside the gene matches. The CDR3 loop spans 15 amino acids. The CDR3 nucleotides are TGTGCCAGCACCTTGGGGCAGGGGGCGTCCAATGAGCAGTTCTTC. This translates into CASTLGQGASNEQFF.

The chain is built from TRBV2 and TRBJ2-5; D is ambiguous. In germline, CDR1 is SNHLY, CDR2 FYNNEI. The CDR3 has 13 residues. Trimming took 4 bases from V and 4 from J, leaving 10 bases between them. CDR3 in amino acids: CASSVVGRETQYF. CDR3 nucleotides: TGTGCCAGCAGTGTAGTTGGGCGAGAGACCCAGTACTTC.

The rearrangement links TRBV29-1 to TRBJ1-1; possibly TRBD1 for D (6 bases). CDR3 length equals 15 residues. Germline values: CDR1 SQVTM, CDR2 ANQGSEA. For the CDR3, the DNA is TGCAGGGGGGGGCAGCTCGATAGCATGAACACTGAAGCTTTCTTT. Translating it yields CRGGQLDSMNTEAFF.

This sequence joins TRBV14 and TRBJ1-3; D not resolved. V was trimmed by 3 bases and J by 4 bases, leaving 10 bases between them. CDR3 length: 14 residues. Germline V gene data show CDR1 as SGHDN and CDR2 as FVKESK. The CDR3 spells CASSHRSWGNTIYF. CDR3 nucleotides: TGTGCCAGCAGCCACCGGTCATGGGGAAACACCATATATTTT. Based on the CDR3 plus reference TRBV14 and TRBJ1-3, the full variable domain is EAGVTQFPSHSVIEKGQTVTLRCDPISGHDNLYWYRRVMGKEIKFLLHFVKESKQDESGMPNNRFLAERTGGTYSTLKVQPAELEDSGVYFCASSHRSWGNTIYFGEGSWLTVV.

This chain links TRBV14 with TRBJ1-2, with 7 bases lining up with TRBD1. Germline V CDR1 and CDR2: SGHDN, FVKESK. The CDR3 is 14 residues long. V lost 4 bases and J lost 7; bases outside the gene matches: 9. CDR3 sequence (DNA): TGTGCCAGCAGCCGACAGGGAACATTCGGTGGCTACACCTTC. Translating it yields CASSRQGTFGGYTF.

The rearrangement links TRBV7-9 to TRBJ2-1; 10 nucleotides match TRBD1. This CDR3 is 15 amino acids long. V was pared by 5 bases and J by 4 bases, with 5 bases of the junction left unmatched. The germline CDR1 and CDR2 sequences are SEHNR and FQNEAQ (reference sequence). CDR3 bases: TGTGCCAGCAGCCTAGGGACAGGGGATTACAATGAGCAGTTCTTC. This encodes CASSLGTGDYNEQFF.

The V gene is TRBV11-3, the J gene TRBJ2-5, with D possibly being TRBD1 (6 bases). Germline assignment: CDR1 SGHNT and CDR2 YENEEA. The CDR3 spans 14 residues. V gave up 6 bases and J gave up 5 bases, with 16 bases separating them. CDR3 sequence: CASRPQGREETQYF. CDR3 coding DNA: TGTGCCAGCAGGCCACAGGGAAGGGAGGAGACCCAGTACTTC.

This rearrangement joins TRBV9 to TRBJ1-5, with D possibly TRBD1 on 6 matching bases. This CDR3 is 19 amino acids long. Per the germline V gene, CDR1 is SGDLS and CDR2 is YYNGEE. The V gene lost 9 bases and the J gene lost 0 bases, with 28 bases spanning the gap. CDR3 bases: TGTGCCACCGAGTTCTCGGGCCGACAGGATTCGGATAGCAATCAGCCCCAGCATTTT. Protein product: CATEFSGRQDSDSNQPQHF.

This chain uses TRBV6-1 with TRBJ1-2; D possibly corresponds to TRBD1 (6 bases). The V gene lost 5 bases and the J gene lost 2 bases, with 9 bases spanning the gap. This CDR3 comprises 13 residues. Germline-derived CDR1 and CDR2 are MNHNS and SASEGT. The CDR3 reads CASSFTGNYGYTF. DNA for the CDR3: TGTGCCAGCAGTTTCACAGGGAACTATGGCTACACCTTC.

V is TRBV19 and J is TRBJ2-5; D is undetermined. This CDR3 contains 14 residues. With 6 bases removed from V and 5 bases from J, the gap between germline ends came to 16 bases. The germline V gene encodes CDR1 LNHDA and CDR2 SQIVND (reference sequence). CDR3 sequence reads: CASSRRLDRETQYF. As DNA, the CDR3 is TGTGCCAGTAGCCGCCGACTGGACCGGGAGACCCAGTACTTC.

This clone was seen only once. This chain connects TRBV9 to TRBJ1-4; D not resolved. The CDR3 length is 16 residues. Per the germline V gene, CDR1 is SGDLS and CDR2 is YYNGEE. The V end lost 3 bases, the J end lost 0 bases, and 12 bases lay between the germline ends. The CDR3 coding sequence is TGTGCCAGCAGCGACCGCTCGGTTGCAACTAATGAAAAACTGTTTTTT. Its protein product is CASSDRSVATNEKLFF.

The chain couples TRBV29-1 to TRBJ2-5; D not resolved. This CDR3 spans 12 amino acids. Germline V lookup: CDR1 SQVTM, CDR2 ANQGSEA. Trimming pared 7 bases from V and 5 bases from J, leaving 14 bases between. The DNA of the CDR3 is TGCAGCGGAAGGGCTACCGGCGAGACCCAGTACTTC. Translation gives CSGRATGETQYF.

The chain uses TRBV5-1 and TRBJ2-5; TRBD2 aligns across 7 bases. This CDR3 is 13 amino acids long. Trimming removed 0 bases from V and 5 bases from J; junction bases left unmatched: 1. CDR1 is SGHRS and CDR2 is YFSETQ in the germline V gene. The CDR3 sequence: CASSLDGGETQYF. The CDR3 DNA sequence: TGCGCCAGCAGCTTGGACGGGGGGGAGACCCAGTACTTC. The complete variable domain, with remaining parts taken from reference TRBV5-1 and TRBJ2-5, reads KAGVTQTPRYLIKTRGQQVTLSCSPISGHRSVSWYQQTPGQGLQFLFEYFSETQRNKGNFPGRFSGRQFSNSRSEMNVSTLELGDSALYLCASSLDGGETQYFGPGTRLLVL.

J is TRBJ1-5 and V is TRBV28, with 9 bases aligning to TRBD1. CDR3 length: 16 residues. With 10 bases clipped from V and 6 bases from J, the junction kept 16 bases outside the gene matches. Germline loops: CDR1 MDHEN, CDR2 SYDVKM. This CDR3 is CAILPGQGGGGQPQHF. The CDR3 nucleotides are TGTGCCATCCTGCCGGGACAGGGTGGGGGCGGTCAGCCCCAGCATTTT.

For this clone: The junction does not match germline at one end; this may be a read error. The genes are TRBV6-6 and TRBJ2-7; unclear D gene. CDR3 length: 12 residues. The germline V gene encodes CDR1 MNHNY and CDR2 SVGAGI (reference sequence). The CDR3 bases are TGTGCCAGCAGTTACTCCCGGAACGGGCTATGGTTC. Translating it yields CASSYSRNGLWF.

The chain uses TRBV19 and TRBJ1-3, with D unclear. Germline V gene lookup returns CDR1 LNHDA and CDR2 SQIVND (reference sequence). The CDR3 loop spans 12 amino acids. Trimming shortened V by 3 bases and J by 3 bases, and 3 bases separated the two germline ends. CDR3 DNA sequence: TGTGCCAGTAGTATCGGTGGAAACACCATATATTTT. This codes for CASSIGGNTIYF.

This clone has only one observation. V and J are TRBV6-4 and TRBJ1-5; 9 positions match TRBD1. Germline CDR1 reads MRHNA; CDR2 reads SNTAGT. The V segment lost 5 bases and the J segment 7 bases; nucleotides outside the gene matches: 12. The CDR3 is made up of 16 amino acids. The CDR3 DNA sequence: TGTGCCAGCAGTCCAGGGACAGGGATCTCGGGGCAGCCCCAGCATTTT. Translation gives CASSPGTGISGQPQHF.

This chain joins TRBV15 and TRBJ1-2; 8 bases are shared with TRBD1. V lost 0 bases to trimming and J lost 2 bases; unmatched junction nucleotides: 5. CDR1 LNHNV and CDR2 YYDKDF come from the germline V gene (reference sequence). The CDR3 covers 16 residues. This chain's CDR3 is CATSRDRAGGNYGYTF. The CDR3, as DNA: TGTGCCACCAGCAGAGATCGAGCAGGGGGCAACTATGGCTACACCTTC.

This sequence joins TRBV18 and TRBJ1-3; 7 nucleotides align to TRBD1. CDR1 is KGHSH and CDR2 is LQKENI in the germline V gene. CDR3 length: 17 residues. V was pared by 4 bases and J by 0 bases, with 9 bases of the junction left unmatched. The CDR3 nucleotides read TGTGCCAGCTCACTGGCTGAGACAGGGAGCTCTGGAAACACCATATATTTT. Amino acids: CASSLAETGSSGNTIYF.

This clone was seen a handful of times. V gene TRBV7-2 combines with J gene TRBJ2-1; 10 positions agree with TRBD2. Looked up from germline, CDR1 is SGHTA and CDR2 is FQGNSA. The CDR3 has 15 amino acids. Trimming removed 5 bases from V and 6 bases from J; junction bases left unmatched: 7. This CDR3 reads CASSQQRGGVNEQFF. In DNA form, the CDR3 reads TGTGCCAGCAGCCAACAGCGGGGGGGCGTCAATGAGCAGTTCTTC.

The rearrangement links TRBV5-4 to TRBJ2-2, with D possibly being TRBD1 or TRBD2 (6 bases each). V gave up 6 bases and J gave up 3 bases, with 18 bases separating them. This CDR3 has 16 residues. Germline CDR1 reads SGHNT; CDR2 reads YYREEE (reference sequence). The CDR3 nucleotides are TGTGCCAGCACCTGGAGGGCAGGGGCCTACACCGGGGAGCTGTTTTTT. Residues: CASTWRAGAYTGELFF.

The rearrangement links TRBV13 to TRBJ2-7; 7 bases are a match to TRBD2. The CDR3 consists of 13 residues. The V gene end was trimmed by 5 bases and the J gene end by 6 bases; junction bases not matched to a gene: 7. CDR1 and CDR2 (germline): PRHDT, FYEKMQ (reference sequence). The CDR3 is CASSGLGRGEQYF. In nucleotides, the CDR3 is TGTGCCAGCAGCGGACTAGGGCGGGGCGAGCAGTACTTC. The variable domain in full, completed from reference TRBV13 and TRBJ2-7, reads AAGVIQSPRHLIKEKRETATLKCYPIPRHDTVYWYQQGPGQDPQFLISFYEKMQSDKGSIPDRFSAQQFSDYHSELNMSSLELGDSALYFCASSGLGRGEQYFGPGTRLTVT.

The rearrangement links TRBV6-5 to TRBJ2-3; possibly TRBD1 for D (6 bases). Germline CDR1 and CDR2: MNHEY and SVGAGI. V lost 8 bases, J lost 8 bases, and 17 bases lay in between. There are 13 residues in the CDR3. The CDR3 protein is CASGSRGIGTQYF. CDR3 sequence (DNA): TGTGCCAGCGGGTCGAGGGGGATAGGTACGCAGTATTTT.

The chain uses TRBV6-5 and TRBJ2-3; D call uncertain. V gave up 6 bases and J gave up 8 bases, with 12 bases separating them. This CDR3 has 12 residues. The germline CDR1 and CDR2 sequences are MNHEY and SVGAGI. CDR3 nucleotides: TGTGCCAGCAGGCCCGTAAAGGGTACGCAGTATTTT. Protein product: CASRPVKGTQYF.